Listed here are 3 T cell receptor beta chains from one sample, sequenced in a study of TIL therapy for anti-PD-1-resistant metastatic lung cancer. This was the immunoSEQ v3 assay. The data were produced by immunoSEQ multiplex PCR, yet TCRdb's version contains in-frame clones alone and is incomplete. The sample has about 59,000 clones; 73% are singletons. The time point here: pre-treatment sample, taken before nivolumab and TIL therapy. The sample consisted of blood, taken at baseline. The receptors shown here come from a person between 25 and 80 years old with non-small cell lung cancer.

This clone has more than one count but fewer than ten. V and J are TRBV28 and TRBJ1-5; D gene unclear. V was clipped by 3 bases and J by 9 bases, with 9 bases between them. There are 12 residues in the CDR3. Germline CDR1 MDHEN, CDR2 SYDVKM. The CDR3 region is CASSLVERPQHF. In nucleotides, the CDR3 is TGTGCCAGCAGTTTGGTGGAACGGCCCCAGCATTTT.

This chain links TRBV5-1 with TRBJ2-7; 9 nucleotides match TRBD1. The V gene end was trimmed by 4 bases and the J gene end by 4 bases; junction bases not matched to a gene: 9. Germline CDR1 is SGHRS and CDR2 is YFSETQ. CDR3 length: 15 amino acids. For the CDR3, the DNA is TGCGCCAGCAGCCCAACAGGGGGCCCCCTTTACGAGCAGTACTTC. This sequence encodes CASSPTGGPLYEQYF. Variable domain in full (rest from reference TRBV5-1 and TRBJ2-7): KAGVTQTPRYLIKTRGQQVTLSCSPISGHRSVSWYQQTPGQGLQFLFEYFSETQRNKGNFPGRFSGRQFSNSRSEMNVSTLELGDSALYLCASSPTGGPLYEQYFGPGTRLTVT.

The genes are TRBV19 and TRBJ2-6; D could derive from TRBD1 or TRBD2 (5 bases each). V was trimmed by 6 bases and J by 0 bases, leaving 12 bases between them. The length of the CDR3 is 16 residues. Per germline, CDR1 LNHDA and CDR2 SQIVND (reference sequence). In DNA, the CDR3 is TGTGCCAGTAGAAGGGACCCCTCCTCTGGGGCCAACGTCCTGACTTTC. Protein product: CASRRDPSSGANVLTF.